The rows below give T cell receptor beta chains drawn from one sample of a study of human T cells and chemical hapten exposure. TCRdb passed the RACE reads through MiXCR, listing each CDR3 protein once. Of about 79,000 distinct CDR3 sequences in the sample, 8.6% were seen once. The sequencing sample was made of whole blood. The receptor set was obtained from a male donor in good health. Some clones in this sample may be carry-over from other donors' samples. CDR3s include the opening cysteine and the closing phenylalanine or tryptophan. The D gene is left open where the match is weak. Size is stated for part of the rows, as once, few or many counts, or as a class when the clone is expanded.

v_gene	d_gene	j_gene	abundance	CDR3nt	CDR3aa
TRBV12-3/TRBV12-4	TRBD1	TRBJ2-7	few	TGTGCCAGCAGTTCCCCCGGGACAGGGGGAACCTACGAGCAGTACTTC	CASSSPGTGGTYEQYF
TRBV6-5	-	TRBJ1-2	few	TGTGCCAGCAGTTACTCGTATGCAGGGACGAGGGGTTATGGCTACACCTTC	CASSYSYAGTRGYGYTF
TRBV6-6	TRBD1	TRBJ2-7	few	TGTGCCAGCAGTTCCCCGGACAGGACCTACGAGCAGTACTTC	CASSSPDRTYEQYF
TRBV18	TRBD1	TRBJ2-3	-	TGTGCCAGCTCACTCGGGACAGGGCTAGATACGCAGTATTTT	CASSLGTGLDTQYF
TRBV6-1	-	TRBJ1-5	few	TGTGCCAGCAGATTACAGAATCAGCCCCAGCATTTT	CASRLQNQPQHF
TRBV5-1	-	TRBJ2-7	-	TGCGCCAGCAACTTAGGGCCCCATGACTACGAGCAGTACTTC	CASNLGPHDYEQYF
TRBV29-1	-	TRBJ1-2	-	TGCAGCGTTGAAAGGGGGAACGGCTATGGCTACACCTTC	CSVERGNGYGYTF
TRBV12-3/TRBV12-4	TRBD1	TRBJ1-3	few	TGTGCCAGCAGACCCGGGACAGCCCTCCGAGAGTCTGGAAACACCATATATTTT	CASRPGTALRESGNTIYF
TRBV27	-	TRBJ2-3	few	TGTGCCAGCAAAGGACCCACAGATACGCAGTATTTT	CASKGPTDTQYF
TRBV20-1	-	TRBJ1-4	-	TGCAGTGCAAAACGGGCCGGGACGGCAGATGAAAAACTGTTTTTT	CSAKRAGTADEKLFF
TRBV6-5	TRBD1	TRBJ1-5	few	TGTGCCAGCAGGTCCACCGGGACAGCTAATCAGCCCCAGCATTTT	CASRSTGTANQPQHF
TRBV12-3/TRBV12-4	TRBD2	TRBJ2-5	-	TGTGCCTCCGAAGCGGGAGGGGGAGAGACCCAGTACTTC	CASEAGGGETQYF
TRBV18	TRBD1	TRBJ1-4	-	TGTGCCAGCTCACCGATGGACAGGGGGAGGCACAATAATGAAAACCTGTTTTTT	CASSPMDRGRHNNENLFF
TRBV10-3	TRBD1	TRBJ1-2	few	TGTGCCATGGGGACAGGCGGGAATGGCTACACCTTC	CAMGTGGNGYTF
TRBV12-3/TRBV12-4	TRBD2	TRBJ2-7	many	TGTGCCAGCACCCGTTCTAGCGGGACTCTACGGGAGCAGTACTTC	CASTRSSGTLREQYF
TRBV5-1	-	TRBJ1-4	few	TGCGCCAGCAGCTTCGGGAGTGCAACTAATGAAAAACTGTTTTTT	CASSFGSATNEKLFF
TRBV20-1	-	TRBJ1-6	-	TGCGGTGCTACCAAGTCATCACTCAATAATTCACCCCTCCACTTT	CGATKSSLNNSPLHF
TRBV5-1	TRBD2	TRBJ2-1	-	TGCGCCAGCAGCTTGGAACCACTAGCGGGAGGGCCTGGTGAGCAGTTCTTC	CASSLEPLAGGPGEQFF
TRBV29-1	-	TRBJ2-3	-	TGCAGCGGCCAAACACTATGGACCCGCACAGATACGCAGTATTTT	CSGQTLWTRTDTQYF
TRBV6-2/TRBV6-3	-	TRBJ1-5	few	TGTGCCAGCAGTTACCACTCGGTCGGCAACAGGGATAGCAATCAGCCCCAGCATTTT	CASSYHSVGNRDSNQPQHF
TRBV18	-	TRBJ1-3	-	TGTGCCAGCTCACTTTGGTCGGGGGCGCGGGAGACAATCTCTGGAAACACCATATATTTT	CASSLWSGARETISGNTIYF
TRBV20-1	TRBD2	TRBJ2-7	-	TGCAGTGCTAGATCACTAGCGGGAGACTCCTACGAGCAGTACTTC	CSARSLAGDSYEQYF
TRBV27	-	TRBJ2-7	-	TGTGCCAGCAGTGGTGGGGTTGCCTACGAGCAGTACTTC	CASSGGVAYEQYF
TRBV3-1	-	TRBJ2-7	many	TGTGCCAGCAGCCAAGAGGCAGGGTACTACGAGCAGTACTTC	CASSQEAGYYEQYF
TRBV5-1	-	TRBJ2-5	many	TGCGCCAGCAGCTTAGGTACAGGGACCGGAGAGACCCAGTACTTC	CASSLGTGTGETQYF
TRBV11-1	TRBD2	TRBJ2-1	-	TGTGCCAGCAGCGGGGGACTAGCGACTGAGCAGTTCTTC	CASSGGLATEQFF
TRBV21-1	-	TRBJ2-7	many	TGTGCCAGCAGCAAAGGGACTAGTTTTTACGAGCAGTACTTC	CASSKGTSFYEQYF
TRBV20-1	TRBD2	TRBJ2-1	-	TGCAGTGCTAGAGATTGGGCTAGCGGGAGTTTCGGTGAGCAGTTCTTC	CSARDWASGSFGEQFF
TRBV5-1	-	TRBJ2-7	many	TGCGCCAGCAGCTTGGACTGGACTTCCTACGAGCAGTACTTC	CASSLDWTSYEQYF
TRBV12-3/TRBV12-4	-	TRBJ2-3	-	TGTGCCAGCAGTTTAGGCGGGCCCCCTACAGATACGCAGTATTTT	CASSLGGPPTDTQYF
TRBV11-3	-	TRBJ2-2	many	TGTGCCAGCAGCTTAGGGGGATTCGACTGGGGTAGCACCGGGGAGCTGTTTTTT	CASSLGGFDWGSTGELFF
TRBV7-2	TRBD2	TRBJ2-7	few	TGTGCCAGCAGCTTAGTACTAGCGGGGGGCTACGAGCAGTACTTC	CASSLVLAGGYEQYF
TRBV6-5	-	TRBJ1-1	-	TGTGCCAGCAGTTACAGGACAGACTACACTGAAGCTTTCTTT	CASSYRTDYTEAFF
TRBV6-5	-	TRBJ1-6	few	TGTGCCAGCAGCCATGGCGAATCCATCCATTCACCCCTCCACTTT	CASSHGESIHSPLHF
TRBV7-2	-	TRBJ1-4	many	TGTGCCAGCAGCTTAAGGGGGTCAACTAATGAAAAACTGTTTTTT	CASSLRGSTNEKLFF
TRBV7-3	-	TRBJ2-2	-	TGTGCCAGCAGCTCCGGGTCACAGGGAGACACCGGGGAGCTGTTTTTT	CASSSGSQGDTGELFF
TRBV7-2	-	TRBJ1-6	-	TGTGCCAGCAGCTTCGGGACCGAAGCAACCACCCTCCACTTT	CASSFGTEATTLHF
TRBV29-1	TRBD1	TRBJ2-7	few	TGCAGCGTTGAGGGACAGGGTGGGAACGAGCAGTACTTC	CSVEGQGGNEQYF
TRBV5-1	TRBD1	TRBJ2-7	many	TGCGCCAGCAGCCGGGACAGGGGGCACGAGCAGTACTTC	CASSRDRGHEQYF
TRBV7-2	-	TRBJ2-6	many	TGTGCCAGCAGCCCCCCCCCGGCTGGGGCCAACGTCCTGACTTTC	CASSPPPAGANVLTF
TRBV6-5	TRBD1	TRBJ2-3	few	TGTGCCAGCTCTCTGACAGGGGGTGTGACAGATACGCAGTATTTT	CASSLTGGVTDTQYF
TRBV6-6	-	TRBJ2-1	few	TGTGCCAGCAGTTACGAGGTTCGGTCCTACAATGAGCAGTTCTTC	CASSYEVRSYNEQFF
TRBV5-1	TRBD2	TRBJ2-3	-	TGCGCCAGCAGCTTGAGTCTAGCGGGGGGCCCCAGCACAGATACGCAGTATTTT	CASSLSLAGGPSTDTQYF
TRBV7-2	TRBD2	TRBJ2-1	many	TGTGCCAGCAGCTCGACTAGCGGGACGTACAATGAGCAGTTCTTC	CASSSTSGTYNEQFF
TRBV7-3	-	TRBJ2-5	-	TGTGCCAGCAGCCAAGGGCCAGGGGTAGTTTCGACCCAGTACTTC	CASSQGPGVVSTQYF
TRBV29-1	-	TRBJ1-1	-	TGCAGCGTTGAAGTAGGTCAGAACACTGAAGCTTTCTTT	CSVEVGQNTEAFF
TRBV19	-	TRBJ2-2	-	TGTGCCAGTAGTTCTCCTGGAGAGAACACCGGGGAGCTGTTTTTT	CASSSPGENTGELFF
TRBV20-1	-	TRBJ1-2	many	TGCAGTGCTAGAGAGCCCTCGACAGGCTATAATGGCTACACCTTC	CSAREPSTGYNGYTF
TRBV29-1	-	TRBJ1-5	many	TGCAGCGTAACGACAAACAGCGATCAGCCCCAGCATTTT	CSVTTNSDQPQHF
TRBV2	-	TRBJ2-5	few	TGTGCCAGCGGGTCCGGGACCCGGACGGCCCAGTACTTC	CASGSGTRTAQYF
TRBV20-1	TRBD1	TRBJ1-5	-	TGCAGTGCTAGGAGGGACAGGGGGCAGATTGTCAATCAGCCCCAGCATTTT	CSARRDRGQIVNQPQHF
TRBV20-1	-	TRBJ2-7	-	TGCAGTGCTAGGGGGGGCGGCGGGGCCTCCTACGAGCAGTACTTC	CSARGGGGASYEQYF
TRBV27	TRBD2	TRBJ2-5	-	TGTGCCAGCAGTTTATCTCGGCTAGCGGGGGCTGGGGAGACCCAGTACTTC	CASSLSRLAGAGETQYF
TRBV18	-	TRBJ2-7	many	TGTGCCAGCTCACCACCGGCTAGCGCAGCCTACGAGCAGTACTTC	CASSPPASAAYEQYF
TRBV5-1	-	TRBJ1-4	-	TGCGCCAGCAGCCCGTCTGGGGGGGCGTATGAAAAACTGTTTTTT	CASSPSGGAYEKLFF
TRBV12-3/TRBV12-4	-	TRBJ1-4	-	TGTGCCAGCAGTTTTTACCAGGAGACTGCAACTAATGAAAAACTGTTTTTT	CASSFYQETATNEKLFF
TRBV5-4	-	TRBJ1-1	many	TGTGCCAGCGGGGGGCCGAACACTGAAGCTTTCTTT	CASGGPNTEAFF
TRBV10-3	-	TRBJ2-6	-	TGTGGGGCGGTCTCTGGGGCCAACGTCCTGACTTTC	CGAVSGANVLTF